The 32 T cell receptor beta chains below come from one sample, sequenced in a study of Graves' ophthalmopathy and Graves' hyperthyroidism. Transcripts of RNA were the source for amplifying TCR beta CDR3 regions. First-round RT-PCR relied on HTBI primers, and a second-round multiplex PCR came next. MiXCR was run by TCRdb on the multiplex PCR reads, yielding one entry per CDR3 protein. The sample has just over 600,000 distinct CDR3 sequences, about a fifth seen once. Source material: peripheral blood. Receptor source: a woman aged 18-35 years with stable Graves' hyperthyroidism. Some clones in this sample may be carry-over from other donors' samples.

This clonotype was counted ten times or more. The rearrangement uses TRBV28 and TRBJ1-2; 8 bases are shared with TRBD1. Looked up from germline, CDR1 is MDHEN and CDR2 is SYDVKM. The CDR3 has 16 residues. Trimming removed 5 bases from V and 0 bases from J; junction bases left unmatched: 8. The CDR3 region has the DNA TGTGCCAGCAGTCCCTTACAGGGGGTAGCTAACTATGGCTACACCTTC. Translation gives CASSPLQGVANYGYTF.

This clonotype was counted many times. This chain links TRBV6-1 with TRBJ2-5; D remains ambiguous. CDR1 is MNHNS and CDR2 is SASEGT in the germline V gene. This CDR3 contains 13 residues. Trimming pared 7 bases from V and 0 bases from J, leaving 9 bases between. In nucleotides, the CDR3 is TGTGCCAGCAAACGACGGAACCAAGAGACCCAGTACTTC. It is translated as CASKRRNQETQYF.

This clonotype was picked up a small number of times. CDR3 amino acids: CASSLPDSRPQHF. CDR3 sequence (DNA): TGTGCCAGCAGTTTACCCGACTCCCGGCCCCAGCATTTT. The gene calls are TRBV28 and TRBJ1-5; D is undetermined. CDR1 and CDR2 from the germline V gene are MDHEN and SYDVKM. The CDR3 covers 13 residues. The germline V and J ends were trimmed by 2 bases and 9 bases, with 11 bases remaining between them.

This clonotype was counted many times. This chain uses TRBV20-1 with TRBJ1-5, with D tentatively TRBD1 (6 bases). This CDR3 contains 15 residues. Trimming left V 5 bases short and J 5 bases short, with 19 bases between. CDR1 is DFQATT, CDR2 SNEGSKA, per germline (reference sequence). The CDR3 spells CSAGPQGRVDQPQHF. In DNA, the CDR3 is TGCAGTGCTGGGCCCCAGGGGAGGGTGGATCAGCCCCAGCATTTT.

The chain employs TRBV4-1 and TRBJ1-5; D unresolved. CDR3 length equals 17 residues. Germline V CDR1 and CDR2: MGHRA, YSYEKL. Trimming stripped 0 bases from V and 0 bases from J, with 12 bases between. The CDR3 sequence: CASSQERAHISNQPQHF. The CDR3 DNA reads as TGCGCCAGCAGCCAAGAGAGGGCCCACATTAGCAATCAGCCCCAGCATTTT.

Concerning this clonotype itself: This may stem from a read error, because a much larger clone lies one nucleotide away. In this CDR3 the conserved last residue, phenylalanine or tryptophan, is missing, so a read error is likely. The CDR3 nucleotides read TGTGCCAGCAGTCCTGGACAGGGGGCCAGGCACGTTAATACCGGGGAGCTGTTTTAT. Amino acid sequence: CASSPGQGARHVNTGELFY. This chain joins TRBV28 and TRBJ2-2, with 11 bases that match TRBD1. Per germline, CDR1 MDHEN and CDR2 SYDVKM. CDR3 length: 19 amino acids. The J segment lost 5 bases and the V segment lost 5 bases, leaving 16 bases of the junction unmatched.

This clonotype was detected ten times or more. V is TRBV6-5 and J is TRBJ1-2; D possibly corresponds to TRBD1 (5 bases). The germline V and J ends were trimmed by 7 bases and 4 bases, with 19 bases remaining between them. Germline values: CDR1 MNHEY, CDR2 SVGAGI. CDR3 length: 15 amino acids. CDR3 residues: CASTPWDGSFYGYTF. The DNA for the CDR3 is TGTGCCAGCACCCCCTGGGACGGAAGTTTCTATGGCTACACCTTC.

This clonotype occurred many times. The V call is TRBV20-1, the J call TRBJ2-7; 8 bases align to TRBD1. Germline lookup yields CDR1 DFQATT and CDR2 SNEGSKA (reference sequence). The length of the CDR3 is 12 residues. V dropped 2 bases and J dropped 5; count of bases not matched to a gene: 2. The CDR3 DNA sequence: TGCAGTGCTAGACTGACAGGGGACGAGCAGTACTTC. It encodes CSARLTGDEQYF.

This clonotype was seen at least ten times. The chain has TRBV3-1 and TRBJ2-5, with 7 bases aligning to TRBD2. This CDR3 spans 13 amino acids. V lost 3 bases, J lost 4 bases, and 2 bases stayed unmatched. Germline CDR1 and CDR2: LGHDT and YNNKEL (reference sequence). The CDR3, as DNA: TGTGCCAGCAGCCAGCTAGCGGTAGAGACCCAGTACTTC. Translating gives CASSQLAVETQYF.

There are many counts of this clonotype. The chain combines TRBV4-1 with TRBJ2-7, with unresolved D. The V end lost 4 bases, the J end lost 2 bases, and 18 bases lay between the germline ends. CDR1 is MGHRA, CDR2 YSYEKL, per germline. The CDR3 has 16 residues. The CDR3 bases are TGCGCCAGCAGCCCCGGTCCTGGCGGTGGCGCCTACGAGCAGTACTTC. The encoded protein is CASSPGPGGGAYEQYF.

The chain has TRBV27 and TRBJ1-6; D gene unclear. The CDR3 consists of 13 residues. V shed 10 bases and J shed 5 bases, with 12 bases lying between them. CDR1 is MNHEY, CDR2 SMNVEV, per germline (reference sequence). This CDR3 reads CATRRRDNSPLHF. CDR3 in DNA: TGTGCCACCCGGAGACGGGATAATTCACCCCTCCACTTT.

This clonotype has a count of ten or more. This chain joins TRBV6-2 or TRBV6-3 and TRBJ2-2; D gene uncertain. Germline values: CDR1 MNHEY, CDR2 SVGEGT. There are 12 residues in the CDR3. The CDR3 here is CVSIEPDGELFF. The CDR3 coding sequence is TGTGTCTCGATCGAGCCCGACGGGGAGCTGTTTTTT.

The rearrangement links TRBV6-1 to TRBJ2-5, with D perhaps TRBD1 or TRBD2 (5 bases each). Germline loops: CDR1 MNHNS, CDR2 SASEGT. The CDR3 consists of 16 residues. V shed 7 bases and J shed 7 bases, with 25 bases lying between them. CDR3 residues: CASKYVGRGLKGTQYF. DNA of the CDR3: TGTGCCAGCAAATACGTGGGACGTGGATTAAAAGGGACCCAGTACTTC.

This clonotype appeared many times. The chain carries TRBV6-5 and TRBJ2-5; D not resolved. Germline V gene data show CDR1 as MNHEY and CDR2 as SVGAGI. The V gene lost 2 bases and the J gene lost 3 bases, with 10 bases spanning the gap. The CDR3 loop spans 14 amino acids. The CDR3: CASSYLAREETQYF. The CDR3 coding sequence is TGTGCCAGCAGTTACCTCGCCCGAGAAGAGACCCAGTACTTC.

This chain uses TRBV6-1 with TRBJ1-2; the D is unclear. The CDR3 has 14 amino acids. Germline loops: CDR1 MNHNS, CDR2 SASEGT. Trimming removed 4 bases at V and 8 bases at J, with 17 bases between. Here the CDR3 DNA reads TGTGCCAGCAGTGGAACGGGTCGGGTGGGCGGCTACACCTTC. Encoded protein: CASSGTGRVGGYTF.

The chain recombines TRBV6-4 with TRBJ2-2; 7 bases align to TRBD1. CDR3 length equals 14 residues. The V gene end was trimmed by 2 bases and the J gene end by 7 bases; junction bases not matched to a gene: 4. Germline V lookup: CDR1 MRHNA, CDR2 SNTAGT. In DNA, the CDR3 is TGTGCCAGCAGTGACCAGGGGGACGGCGGGGAGCTGTTTTTT. As protein: CASSDQGDGGELFF.

In this sample, this clonotype turned up many times. The gene calls are TRBV11-3 and TRBJ1-5, with 8 bases aligning to TRBD1. The J segment lost 3 bases and the V segment lost 5 bases, leaving 12 bases of the junction unmatched. This CDR3 contains 17 residues. Germline V gives CDR1 SGHNT, CDR2 YENEEA. This CDR3 is CASSAGQGRVDNQPQHF. CDR3 bases: TGTGCCAGCAGCGCAGGACAGGGAAGGGTGGACAATCAGCCCCAGCATTTT.

The chain carries TRBV12-3 or TRBV12-4 and TRBJ1-5, with 7 positions matching TRBD1. The CDR3 length is 15 residues. V dropped 5 bases and J dropped 2; count of bases not matched to a gene: 6. DNA for the CDR3: TGTGCCAGCAGTGCTGCAGGGGGACGCAATCAGCCCCAGCATTTT. Its translation: CASSAAGGRNQPQHF.

This clonotype was found many times. The genes are TRBV20-1 and TRBJ1-1; D ambiguous. The V gene's germline CDR1 is DFQATT and CDR2 SNEGSKA (reference sequence). There are 14 residues in the CDR3. V was cut by 0 bases and J by 1 base, with 9 bases left in between. The CDR3: CSARDPGSNTEAFF. The CDR3 coding sequence is TGCAGTGCTAGAGATCCAGGTTCGAACACTGAAGCTTTCTTT.

Only a few counts were recorded for this clonotype. The V and J genes are TRBV20-1 and TRBJ2-7, with 8 bases identical to TRBD2. The CDR3 is 13 amino acids. Germline assignment: CDR1 DFQATT and CDR2 SNEGSKA (reference sequence). The V and J ends lost 6 bases and 2 bases, in that order; junction bases with no gene match: 6. CDR3 amino acids: CSATLAGTYEQYF. The DNA of the CDR3 is TGCAGTGCAACTCTAGCGGGTACCTACGAGCAGTACTTC.

This clonotype has a count of ten or more. The CDR3 here is CASSPPGQRNQETQYF. Here the CDR3 DNA reads TGCGCCAGCAGCCCGCCGGGACAGCGAAACCAAGAGACCCAGTACTTC. The chain combines TRBV4-1 with TRBJ2-5; 7 bases match TRBD1. The V gene end was trimmed by 4 bases and the J gene end by 0 bases; junction bases not matched to a gene: 8. This CDR3 contains 16 residues. The germline gives CDR1 MGHRA, CDR2 YSYEKL.

This clonotype was counted at least ten times. An end of the junction does not agree with germline; a read error may underlie this. This chain uses TRBV6-1 with TRBJ1-3, with TRBD1 as a possible D gene (5 bases). The germline gives CDR1 MNHNS, CDR2 SASEGT. The CDR3 sequence is 13 residues long. The CDR3 loop reads CASSEGTGNAIYF. CDR3 in DNA: TGTGCCAGCAGTGAGGGGACTGGAAACGCCATATATTTT.

This clonotype was observed at least ten times. The genes are TRBV10-1 and TRBJ2-4; weak D call: TRBD1 (5 bases). Looked up from germline, CDR1 is WNHNN and CDR2 is SYGVQD (reference sequence). Trimming removed 3 bases at V and 2 bases at J, with 20 bases between. The length of the CDR3 is 18 residues. The CDR3 sequence is CASSEVLRKTDTKNIQYF. DNA for the CDR3: TGCGCCAGCAGTGAAGTTTTAAGAAAGACAGATACCAAAAACATTCAGTACTTC.

This clonotype has a count of ten or more. The V and J genes are TRBV20-1 and TRBJ2-7; either TRBD1 or TRBD2 may supply D (6 bases each). The CDR3 covers 11 residues. Germline CDR1 is DFQATT and CDR2 is SNEGSKA (reference sequence). The CDR3 here is CLCMRGDEQYF. The CDR3 DNA follows: TGCTTATGTATGAGGGGGGATGAGCAGTACTTC.

This clonotype was counted between two and nine times. The CDR3 DNA is TGTGCCAGCAGTGGGACAGGGAGGTACGAGCAGTACTTC. Protein sequence: CASSGTGRYEQYF. V is TRBV12-3 or TRBV12-4 and J is TRBJ2-7, with 9 bases fitting TRBD1. The ends lost 5 bases at V and 4 bases at J; junction bases unmatched: 3. This CDR3 contains 13 residues.

At least ten counts were recorded for this clonotype. This chain uses TRBV5-1 with TRBJ1-1, with D maybe TRBD1 (5 bases). Germline lookup yields CDR1 SGHRS and CDR2 YFSETQ. V lost 0 bases and J 6 bases, leaving 15 bases between the germline ends. The CDR3 contains 15 residues. The chain's CDR3 is CASSLVAGSSSEAFF. The DNA of the CDR3 is TGCGCCAGCAGCTTGGTGGCAGGGAGTTCTTCTGAAGCTTTCTTT.

This clonotype was seen many times. V gene TRBV5-1 combines with J gene TRBJ2-5, with 10 bases fitting TRBD2. Trimming took 0 bases from V and 1 from J; bases not matched to a gene: 3. The CDR3 extends over 16 amino acids. Germline V lookup: CDR1 SGHRS, CDR2 YFSETQ. CDR3 nucleotides: TGCGCCAGCAGCTTGGCCAGGACTAGCGGCCAAGAGACCCAGTACTTC. This codes for CASSLARTSGQETQYF. The full variable domain, its missing parts supplied by reference TRBV5-1 and TRBJ2-5, is KAGVTQTPRYLIKTRGQQVTLSCSPISGHRSVSWYQQTPGQGLQFLFEYFSETQRNKGNFPGRFSGRQFSNSRSEMNVSTLELGDSALYLCASSLARTSGQETQYFGPGTRLLVL.

In this sample, this clonotype turned up many times. The V gene is TRBV27, the J gene TRBJ2-5; D is possibly TRBD1 or TRBD2 (5 bases each). Trimming took off 2 bases at V and 5 bases at J, with 21 bases between the two ends. CDR1 is MNHEY and CDR2 is SMNVEV in the germline V gene (reference sequence). CDR3 length equals 17 residues. CDR3 coding DNA: TGTGCCAGCAGTTTACGGGGCTCCTCTAACTTGGGGGAGACCCAGTACTTC. Amino acid sequence: CASSLRGSSNLGETQYF.

At least ten counts were recorded for this clonotype. The chain carries TRBV6-2 or TRBV6-3 and TRBJ1-5; D is undetermined. Germline CDR1 and CDR2: MNHEY and SVGEGT. Trimming shortened V by 7 bases and J by 3 bases, and 13 bases separated the two germline ends. The length of the CDR3 is 14 residues. CDR3 region: CASTFSDVNQPQHF. The CDR3 DNA sequence: TGTGCCAGCACCTTCTCGGATGTCAATCAGCCCCAGCATTTT.

This clonotype was observed at least ten times. The chain employs TRBV28 and TRBJ2-5, with TRBD2 matching 10 bases. Losses at the gene ends were 3 bases for V and 5 bases for J; bases not matched to a gene: 6. CDR1 is MDHEN and CDR2 is SYDVKM in the germline V gene. The CDR3 sequence is 15 residues long. The CDR3 DNA reads TGTGCCAGCAGTTTCTCTAGCGGGGGTGTGGAGACCCAGTACTTC. Translation gives CASSFSSGGVETQYF.

This clonotype appeared a few times. This sequence joins TRBV2 and TRBJ1-5; D is undetermined. Germline V CDR1 and CDR2: SNHLY, FYNNEI. V was pared by 5 bases and J by 2 bases, with 10 bases between. The CDR3 sequence is 14 residues long. CDR3 DNA: TGTGCCAGCAGTTCAACGGTGCGCAATCAGCCCCAGCATTTT. This translates into CASSSTVRNQPQHF. Complete variable domain (other parts from reference TRBV2 and TRBJ1-5): EPEVTQTPSHQVTQMGQEVILRCVPISNHLYFYWYRQILGQKVEFLVSFYNNEISEKSEIFDDQFSVERPDGSNFTLKIRSTKLEDSAMYFCASSSTVRNQPQHFGDGTRLSIL.

Details on this clonotype: A read error likely explains this, since a far larger clone differs by one base. The rearrangement uses TRBV7-6 and TRBJ2-5; D is possibly TRBD2 (6 bases). The CDR3 sequence is 14 residues long. Germline CDR1 is SGHVS and CDR2 is FNYEAQ. The CDR3 protein is CAISLVAGQETQYF. In DNA form, the CDR3 reads TGTGCCATCAGCTTAGTGGCGGGGCAAGAGACCCAGTACTTC.